The 30 T cell receptor beta chains presented below share a single source sample, sequenced in a study of response to subunit inactivated influenza vaccine. TCRdb called the RT-PCR reads again in MiXCR, with one record for every CDR3 protein. The data hold fewer than 750,000 distinct CDR3 sequences, with around 13% observed a single time. This specimen was PBMCs from blood, taken 11 to 12 days after vaccination. All receptors derive from a man aged 50 to 60 who received an inactivated influenza vaccine.

This chain links TRBV12-3 or TRBV12-4 with TRBJ2-7; D not resolved. V lost 2 bases, J lost 7 bases, and 12 bases lay in between. The CDR3 totals 13 residues. The CDR3 loop is CASSLFPHLEQYF. In nucleotides, the CDR3 is TGTGCCAGCAGTTTATTCCCGCATTTGGAGCAGTACTTC.

The chain links TRBV28 to TRBJ2-1; D might be TRBD1 or TRBD2, each matching 5 bases. Per germline, CDR1 MDHEN and CDR2 SYDVKM. CDR3 length: 11 residues. Trimming pared 10 bases from V and 8 bases from J, leaving 12 bases between. The CDR3 spells CATQRGYEQFF. The DNA of the CDR3 is TGTGCCACTCAACGGGGCTATGAGCAGTTCTTC.

This clonotype was picked up a small number of times. The chain carries TRBV28 and TRBJ1-5; D gene ambiguous. In germline, CDR1 is MDHEN, CDR2 SYDVKM. The CDR3 consists of 14 residues. Trimming cost V 3 bases and J 4 bases, with 10 bases left between them. Here the CDR3 DNA reads TGTGCCAGCAGTTTTCCGGGGAATAATCAGCCCCAGCATTTT. Translation gives CASSFPGNNQPQHF.

The V call is TRBV4-3, the J call TRBJ2-7, with 7 positions matching TRBD2. V trimming: 0 bases; J trimming: 7 bases; junction bases outside the gene matches: 9. This CDR3 has 15 amino acids. Germline CDR1 and CDR2: LGHNA and YSLEER. The CDR3 DNA is TGCGCCAGCAGCCAAGATCGGGGGGTCGTTGGAGAGCAGTACTTC. Protein: CASSQDRGVVGEQYF.

CDR3 amino acids: CASSSEGQPGANVLTF. The CDR3 bases are TGTGCCAGCAGCTCCGAGGGACAGCCTGGGGCCAACGTCCTGACTTTC. V gene TRBV6-1 combines with J gene TRBJ2-6, with 7 bases identical to TRBD1. The CDR3 totals 16 residues. V was pared by 6 bases and J by 2 bases, with 7 bases of the junction left unmatched. Germline-derived CDR1 and CDR2 are MNHNS and SASEGT.

This clonotype was observed a few times. The genes are TRBV11-2 and TRBJ1-5; TRBD1 matches at 7 bases. Germline V gene lookup returns CDR1 SGHAT and CDR2 FQNNGV. The CDR3 sequence is 14 residues long. V lost 5 bases to trimming and J lost 7 bases; unmatched junction nucleotides: 8. The CDR3 bases are TGTGCCAGCAGCCTGACAGGGAACGCACAGCCCCAGCATTTT. Its protein is CASSLTGNAQPQHF.

In this sample, this clonotype turned up a few times. The CDR3 region has the DNA TGCGCCAGCAGCTTGGCCCATGGGGCGGGCACCGGGGAGCTGTTTTTT. Translated, it gives CASSLAHGAGTGELFF. V usage is TRBV5-1 and J usage is TRBJ2-2; D possibly uses TRBD1 or TRBD2 (5 bases each). Per germline, CDR1 SGHRS and CDR2 YFSETQ. V lost 0 bases, J lost 4 bases, and 13 bases lay in between. The CDR3 length is 16 residues.

This clonotype was picked up many times. Compared with germline, one end of the junction differs, possibly owing to a read error. The chain is built from TRBV7-2 and TRBJ2-5; D is perhaps TRBD2 (5 bases). Per germline, CDR1 SGHTA and CDR2 FQGNSA. The CDR3 consists of 12 residues. The CDR3 nucleotides are TGTGCCAGCAGTTTAGGAGGCGGGACCCAGTACTTC. This encodes CASSLGGGTQYF.

The rearrangement links TRBV7-2 to TRBJ2-2, with 15 bases identical to TRBD2. V trimming: 5 bases; J trimming: 4 bases; junction bases outside the gene matches: 5. The CDR3 loop spans 17 amino acids. The germline gives CDR1 SGHTA, CDR2 FQGNSA. The CDR3 spells CASSLGLAGGSTGELFF. The CDR3 DNA is TGTGCCAGCAGCCTGGGACTAGCGGGAGGATCCACCGGGGAGCTGTTTTTT.

V usage is TRBV25-1 and J usage is TRBJ2-5; 8 bases match TRBD1. This CDR3 contains 14 residues. Germline CDR1 and CDR2: MGHDK and SYGVNS. J lost 5 bases, V lost 3 bases, and 5 bases had no gene match. This CDR3 reads CASSDIRGHETQYF. The CDR3 DNA reads TGTGCCAGCAGTGATATCAGGGGGCACGAGACCCAGTACTTC. The variable domain in full, with the rest retrieved from reference TRBV25-1 and TRBJ2-5, is EADIYQTPRYLVIGTGKKITLECSQTMGHDKMYWYQQDPGMELHLIHYSYGVNSTEKGDLSSESTVSRIRTEHFPLTLESARPSHTSQYLCASSDIRGHETQYFGPGTRLLVL.

Ten or more counts support this clonotype. The chain joins TRBV28 to TRBJ1-5, with a weak D call TRBD1 (5 bases). Trimming shortened V by 6 bases and J by 9 bases, and 18 bases separated the two germline ends. The length of the CDR3 is 14 residues. Germline CDR1 and CDR2: MDHEN and SYDVKM. DNA for the CDR3: TGTGCCAGCAGAAACCGGGACCTCGTCGGGCCCCAGCATTTT. It translates to CASRNRDLVGPQHF.

The table lists this clonotype with a few counts. V usage is TRBV5-1 and J usage is TRBJ2-7; TRBD2 matches at 14 bases. V dropped 4 bases and J dropped 9; count of bases not matched to a gene: 27. This CDR3 comprises 21 residues. Germline CDR1 reads SGHRS; CDR2 reads YFSETQ. The CDR3 reads CASSRDPLSGATGTSGGRQYF. The CDR3 region has the DNA TGCGCCAGCAGCAGAGACCCCTTAAGCGGCGCAACCGGGACTAGCGGGGGTCGGCAGTACTTC.

The chain is built from TRBV4-3 and TRBJ1-6; D not resolved. CDR1 and CDR2 from the germline V gene are LGHNA and YSLEER. CDR3 length: 16 amino acids. Trimming cost V 1 base and J 3 bases, with 10 bases left between them. CDR3 DNA sequence: TGCGCCAGCAGCCAAGCCACGCCAGGCTATAATTCACCCCTCCACTTT. Translation gives CASSQATPGYNSPLHF.

This clonotype was found many times. The chain employs TRBV11-3 and TRBJ2-2; D not resolved. CDR3 size: 15 residues. Germline-derived CDR1 and CDR2 are SGHNT and YENEEA. The germline V and J ends were trimmed by 1 base and 2 bases, with 8 bases remaining between them. The CDR3 loop reads CASSLATGNTGELFF. The CDR3 nucleotides read TGTGCCAGCAGCTTAGCTACCGGTAACACCGGGGAGCTGTTTTTT.

This clonotype was seen a handful of times. The chain couples TRBV29-1 to TRBJ2-1; perhaps TRBD1 as D (6 bases). Germline-derived CDR1 and CDR2 are SQVTM and ANQGSEA. Trimming cost V 8 bases and J 6 bases, with 11 bases left between them. This CDR3 region has 11 residues. The CDR3 DNA sequence: TGCAGCCCAAAGACAGGCAATGAGCAGTTCTTC. Translated: CSPKTGNEQFF.

The chain has TRBV29-1 and TRBJ2-1, with 12 bases lining up with TRBD1. V trimming: 5 bases; J trimming: 1 base; junction bases outside the gene matches: 9. CDR3 length: 17 residues. Germline V CDR1 and CDR2: SQVTM, ANQGSEA. CDR3 sequence: CSVSGTGGLLSYNEQFF. The CDR3 DNA follows: TGCAGCGTTTCCGGGACAGGGGGCCTCCTATCCTACAATGAGCAGTTCTTC.

This chain connects TRBV20-1 to TRBJ1-1; D is uncertain. Germline V gene sequence: CDR1 DFQATT, CDR2 SNEGSKA (reference sequence). The V end was cut by 3 bases, the J end by 14 bases, with 19 bases between. The CDR3 runs to 12 residues. In DNA, the CDR3 is TGCAGTGCTAGGGTCGCAGGATCTTTTGTGTTCTTT. Encoded protein: CSARVAGSFVFF.

This clonotype was observed a few times. This chain links TRBV7-2 with TRBJ1-2; D is unclear. CDR1 and CDR2 (germline): SGHTA, FQGNSA. The length of the CDR3 is 14 residues. The V and J ends lost 1 base and 2 bases respectively, with 8 bases between them. The chain's CDR3 is CASSLVIENYGYTF. Written as DNA, the CDR3 is TGTGCCAGCAGCTTAGTTATTGAGAACTATGGCTACACCTTC.

This clonotype was picked up a small number of times. The chain carries TRBV6-6 and TRBJ2-5; D remains unclear. Germline V gene lookup returns CDR1 MNHNY and CDR2 SVGAGI (reference sequence). The V gene lost 5 bases and the J gene lost 5 bases, with 12 bases spanning the gap. The CDR3 is 13 amino acids. Here the CDR3 reads CASSPTIGETQYF. For the CDR3, the DNA is TGTGCCAGCAGTCCGACAATAGGGGAGACCCAGTACTTC.

This clonotype was detected once. The chain has TRBV25-1 and TRBJ2-7; no reliable D call. Between the trimmed V and J ends, which lost 8 bases and 3 bases, there was a span of 14 bases. The CDR3 consists of 13 residues. Germline V gene lookup returns CDR1 MGHDK and CDR2 SYGVNS. This CDR3 reads CASGDIRSYEQYF. The CDR3 nucleotides read TGTGCCAGCGGAGACATAAGAAGCTACGAGCAGTACTTC.

This clonotype has a handful of counts. The V call is TRBV10-3, the J call TRBJ2-7, with TRBD1 as a possible D gene (5 bases). Germline values: CDR1 ENHRY, CDR2 SYGVKD. This CDR3 has 15 residues. V was pared by 2 bases and J by 2 bases, with 13 bases between. The DNA of the CDR3 is TGTGCCATCAGTGAGGGGGCCATCCTACCCTACGAGCAGTACTTC. It yields the protein CAISEGAILPYEQYF.

V gene TRBV7-9 combines with J gene TRBJ2-2; tentatively, D is TRBD1 or TRBD2 (5 bases each). V was cut by 3 bases and J by 6 bases, with 11 bases left in between. The CDR3 length is 14 residues. CDR1 SEHNR and CDR2 FQNEAQ come from the germline V gene (reference sequence). The CDR3 DNA reads as TGTGCCAGCAGCTTTTGGGGGAGTGCCGGGGAGCTGTTTTTT. Translated: CASSFWGSAGELFF.

This clonotype has just a few counts. The J gene is TRBJ2-7, the V gene TRBV12-3 or TRBV12-4; 7 bases are a match to TRBD1. V trimming: 3 bases; J trimming: 0 bases; junction bases outside the gene matches: 5. There are 15 residues in the CDR3. CDR3 bases: TGTGCCAGCAGTTTGGGCCCAGGGGGCTCCTACGAGCAGTACTTC. This encodes CASSLGPGGSYEQYF.

This clonotype has just a few counts. This chain links TRBV23-1 with TRBJ1-4; possible D gene TRBD1, 5 bases. Being an ORF, TRBV23-1 has a function that is uncertain. The CDR3 totals 18 residues. The V gene lost 6 bases and the J gene lost 0 bases, with 20 bases spanning the gap. CDR3 protein: CASSQRYTGQATNEKLFF. The CDR3 DNA follows: TGCGCCAGCAGCCAGAGATATACAGGACAAGCAACTAATGAAAAACTGTTTTTT.

The chain has TRBV5-1 and TRBJ2-5; 9 bases are a match to TRBD2. CDR1 and CDR2 (germline): SGHRS, YFSETQ. V shed 0 bases, J shed 0 bases, and the junction held 0 bases outside the gene matches. The CDR3 has 15 amino acids. CDR3 region: CASSLGTSDQETQYF. CDR3 sequence (DNA): TGCGCCAGCAGCTTGGGGACTAGCGACCAAGAGACCCAGTACTTC.

The chain carries TRBV20-1 and TRBJ1-1; possibly TRBD1 for D (5 bases). V lost 3 bases and J 4 bases, leaving 15 bases between the germline ends. Germline-derived CDR1 and CDR2 are DFQATT and SNEGSKA (reference sequence). The CDR3 is 14 residues long. Here the CDR3 reads CSASGAGSGTEAFF. CDR3 DNA sequence: TGCAGTGCTAGCGGAGCAGGGAGCGGCACTGAAGCTTTCTTT.

This clonotype was found a few times. The chain is built from TRBV7-6 and TRBJ2-3; possibly TRBD2 for D (7 bases). In germline, CDR1 is SGHVS, CDR2 FNYEAQ. The ends were cut back, 1 base at V and 2 bases at J, with 13 bases in the middle. This CDR3 contains 16 residues. DNA for the CDR3: TGTGCCAGCAGCTTAGTAGGGGGGGGCTACACAGATACGCAGTATTTT. Amino acids: CASSLVGGGYTDTQYF.

This clonotype was seen at least ten times. The chain carries TRBV7-8 and TRBJ2-5, with 7 nucleotides matching TRBD1. The CDR3 consists of 14 residues. In germline, CDR1 is SGHVS, CDR2 FQNEAQ. The trim removed 5 bases at V and 2 bases at J, leaving 5 bases unmatched. The CDR3, as DNA: TGTGCCAGCAGCCCCCGGGACAGACAAGAGACCCAGTACTTC. This codes for CASSPRDRQETQYF.

V gene TRBV4-1 combines with J gene TRBJ2-7; D perhaps matches TRBD1 (6 bases). Germline CDR1 and CDR2: MGHRA and YSYEKL. V was pared by 1 base and J by 1 base, with 23 bases between. The CDR3 loop spans 19 amino acids. Written as DNA, the CDR3 is TGCGCCAGCAGCCAAGGGCTTACAGGGTTCAGTTTGGAGTCCTACGAGCAGTACTTC. Translating gives CASSQGLTGFSLESYEQYF.

This clonotype was observed a handful of times. The chain is built from TRBV12-3 or TRBV12-4 and TRBJ2-1; D uncertain. The CDR3 spans 12 residues. The germline V and J ends were trimmed by 5 bases and 9 bases, with 11 bases remaining between them. The CDR3 region has the DNA TGTGCCAGCAGTCCCAGAAGCATTGAGCAGTTCTTC. It yields the protein CASSPRSIEQFF.